This T cell receptor (beta chain) was documented in a study of blood T cell repertoires in COVID-19. Germline V lookup: CDR1 SGHKS, CDR2 YYEKEE (reference sequence). Trimming left V 1 base short and J 2 bases short, with 9 bases between. The CDR3 spans 14 residues. Assay: immunoSEQ multiplex PCR; the TCRdb copy retains only in-frame clones and omits some. The data hold about 55,000 clones, with 90% observed a single time. The chain links TRBV5-5 to TRBJ2-5, with D perhaps TRBD1 (6 bases). The sequenced sample was peripheral blood. The clonotype comes from a human donor with active COVID-19. The donor label of this sample is uncertain. CDR3 nucleotide sequence: TGTGCCAGCAGCTTGTGGACAGCACAAGAGACCCAGTACTTC. The encoded protein is CASSLWTAQETQYF. The full variable domain, completed using reference TRBV5-5 and TRBJ2-5, is DAGVTQSPTHLIKTRGQQVTLRCSPISGHKSVSWYQQVLGQGPQFIFQYYEKEERGRGNFPDRFSARQFPNYSSELNVNALLLGDSALYLCASSLWTAQETQYFGPGTRLLVL.